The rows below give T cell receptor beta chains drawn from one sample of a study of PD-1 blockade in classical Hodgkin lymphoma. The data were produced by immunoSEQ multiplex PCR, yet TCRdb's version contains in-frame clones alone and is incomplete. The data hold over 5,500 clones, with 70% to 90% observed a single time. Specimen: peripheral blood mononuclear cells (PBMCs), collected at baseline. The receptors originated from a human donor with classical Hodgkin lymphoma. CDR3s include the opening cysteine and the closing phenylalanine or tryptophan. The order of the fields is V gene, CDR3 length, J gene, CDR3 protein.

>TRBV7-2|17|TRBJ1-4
CASSLRGTGQGEEKLFF
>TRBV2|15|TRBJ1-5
CASSEARGESQPQHF
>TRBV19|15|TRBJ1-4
CASSVKGPTNEKLFF
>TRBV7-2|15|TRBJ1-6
CASSFVSSYNSPLHF
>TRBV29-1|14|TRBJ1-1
CSVEGGRPRGEAFF
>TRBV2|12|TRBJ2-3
CASNRNTDTQYF
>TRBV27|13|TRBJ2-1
CASRDRAYNEQFF
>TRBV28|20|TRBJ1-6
CASSLWRGVARFPYNSPLHF
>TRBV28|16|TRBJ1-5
CASSFDPDRDNQPQHF
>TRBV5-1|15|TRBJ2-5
CASSLTSGSRETQYF
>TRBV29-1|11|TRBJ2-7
CSVEVIHEQYF
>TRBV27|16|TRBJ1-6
CASSSPNFGAGSPLHF
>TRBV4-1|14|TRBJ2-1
CASSPLNVDDEQFF
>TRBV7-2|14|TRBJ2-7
CASSLIQGANEQYF
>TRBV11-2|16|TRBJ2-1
CASSFPSGSVKNEQFF
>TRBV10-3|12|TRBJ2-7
CAISADSYEQYF
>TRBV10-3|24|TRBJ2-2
CAITFSGWSDNRPSGEQNTGELFF
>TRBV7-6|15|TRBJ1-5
CASSPQQGSNQPQHF
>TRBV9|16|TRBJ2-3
CASSRQGRPSTDTQYF
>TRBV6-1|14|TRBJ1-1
CASSVGSPNTEAFF
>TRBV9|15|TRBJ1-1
CASSVAGQGGTEAFF
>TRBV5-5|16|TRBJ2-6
CASSRAPPGGANVLTF
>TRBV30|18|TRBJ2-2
CAWSVPLAGLWNTGELFF
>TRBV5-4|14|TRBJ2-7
CASSLPEIGYEQYF
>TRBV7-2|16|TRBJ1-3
CASSLNGQFSGNTIYF
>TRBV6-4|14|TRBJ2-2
CASRRQVDIGELFF
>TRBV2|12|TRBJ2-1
CASSEWGNEQFF
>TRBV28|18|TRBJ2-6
CASSLYGDRGSGANVLTF